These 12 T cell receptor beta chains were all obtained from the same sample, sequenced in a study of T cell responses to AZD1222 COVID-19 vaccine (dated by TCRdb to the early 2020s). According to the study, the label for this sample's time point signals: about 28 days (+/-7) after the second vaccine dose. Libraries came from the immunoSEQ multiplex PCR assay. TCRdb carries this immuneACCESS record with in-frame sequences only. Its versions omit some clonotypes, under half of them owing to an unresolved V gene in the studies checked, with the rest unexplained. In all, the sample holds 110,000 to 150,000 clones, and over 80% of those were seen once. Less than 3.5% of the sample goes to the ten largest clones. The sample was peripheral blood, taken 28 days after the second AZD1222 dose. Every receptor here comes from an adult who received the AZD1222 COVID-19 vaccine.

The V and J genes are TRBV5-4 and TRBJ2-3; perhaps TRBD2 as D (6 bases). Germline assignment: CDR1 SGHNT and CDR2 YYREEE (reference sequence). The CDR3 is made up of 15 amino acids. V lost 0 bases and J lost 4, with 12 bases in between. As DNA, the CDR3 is TGTGCCAGCAGCTTGGAGGGGAGGTCCGCAGATACGCAGTATTTT. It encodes CASSLEGRSADTQYF.

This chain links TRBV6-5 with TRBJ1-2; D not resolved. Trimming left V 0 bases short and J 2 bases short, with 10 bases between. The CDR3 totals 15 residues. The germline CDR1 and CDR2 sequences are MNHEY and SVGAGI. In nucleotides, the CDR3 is TGTGCCAGCAGTTACTCGCAGGCCGCCAACTATGGCTACACCTTC. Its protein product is CASSYSQAANYGYTF.

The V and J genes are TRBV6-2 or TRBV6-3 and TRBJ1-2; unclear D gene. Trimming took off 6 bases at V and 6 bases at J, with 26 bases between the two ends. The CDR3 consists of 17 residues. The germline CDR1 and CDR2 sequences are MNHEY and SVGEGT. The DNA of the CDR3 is TGTGCCAGCAGCCCCTTTATAAGGCCCCGCGAGTACGATGGCTACACCTTC. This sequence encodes CASSPFIRPREYDGYTF.

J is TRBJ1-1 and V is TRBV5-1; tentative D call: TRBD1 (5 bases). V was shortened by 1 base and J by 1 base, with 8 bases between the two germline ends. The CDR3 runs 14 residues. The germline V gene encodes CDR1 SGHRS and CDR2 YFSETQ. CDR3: CASSLQGGNTEAFF. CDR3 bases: TGCGCCAGCAGCTTGCAGGGCGGGAACACTGAAGCTTTCTTT.

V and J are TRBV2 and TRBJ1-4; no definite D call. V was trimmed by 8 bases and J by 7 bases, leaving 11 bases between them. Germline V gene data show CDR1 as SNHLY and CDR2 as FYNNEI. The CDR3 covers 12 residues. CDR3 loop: CASRDLSEKLFF. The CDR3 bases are TGTGCCAGCCGAGACCTTAGTGAAAAACTGTTTTTT.

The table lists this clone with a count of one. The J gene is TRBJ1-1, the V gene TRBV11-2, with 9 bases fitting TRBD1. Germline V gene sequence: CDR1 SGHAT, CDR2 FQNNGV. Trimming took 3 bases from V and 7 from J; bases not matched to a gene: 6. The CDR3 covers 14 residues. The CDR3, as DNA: TGTGCCAGCAGCTTGATACAGGGGGCGGGTGAAGCTTTCTTT. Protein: CASSLIQGAGEAFF.

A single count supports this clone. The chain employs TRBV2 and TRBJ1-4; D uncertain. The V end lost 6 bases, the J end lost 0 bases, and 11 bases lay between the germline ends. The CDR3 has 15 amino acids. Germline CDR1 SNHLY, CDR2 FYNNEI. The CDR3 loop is CASRRESATNEKLFF. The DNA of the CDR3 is TGTGCCAGCAGGAGGGAGTCGGCAACTAATGAAAAACTGTTTTTT.

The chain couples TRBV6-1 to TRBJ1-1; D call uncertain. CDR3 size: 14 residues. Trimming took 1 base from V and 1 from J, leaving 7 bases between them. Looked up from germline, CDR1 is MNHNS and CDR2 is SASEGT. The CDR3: CASSEGWGNTEAFF. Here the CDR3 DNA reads TGTGCCAGCAGTGAAGGATGGGGGAACACTGAAGCTTTCTTT.

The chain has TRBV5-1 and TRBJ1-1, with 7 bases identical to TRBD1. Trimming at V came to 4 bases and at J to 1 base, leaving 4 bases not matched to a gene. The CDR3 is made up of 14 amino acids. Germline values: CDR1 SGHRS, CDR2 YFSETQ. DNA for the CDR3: TGCGCCAGCAGCCTCGGACAGGCGAACACTGAAGCTTTCTTT. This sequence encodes CASSLGQANTEAFF.

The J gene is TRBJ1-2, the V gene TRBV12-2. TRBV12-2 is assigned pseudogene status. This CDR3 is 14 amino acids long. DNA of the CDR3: TGTGCAAGTCGTCTAGGTAGGAGTAACTATGGCTACACCTTC. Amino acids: CASRLGRSNYGYTF.

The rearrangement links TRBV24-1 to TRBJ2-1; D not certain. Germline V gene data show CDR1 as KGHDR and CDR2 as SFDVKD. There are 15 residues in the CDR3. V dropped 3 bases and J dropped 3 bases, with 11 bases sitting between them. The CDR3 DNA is TGTGCCACCAGTGATATCACCCTTGGCTACAATGAGCAGTTCTTC. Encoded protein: CATSDITLGYNEQFF.

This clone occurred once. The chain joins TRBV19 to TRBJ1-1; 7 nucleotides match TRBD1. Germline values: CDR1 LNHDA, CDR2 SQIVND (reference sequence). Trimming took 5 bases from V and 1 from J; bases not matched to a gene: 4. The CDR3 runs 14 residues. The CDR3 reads CASSVRQGNTEAFF. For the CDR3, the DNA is TGTGCCAGTAGTGTTAGACAGGGGAACACTGAAGCTTTCTTT.